Listed below are T cell receptor beta chains from one sample, sequenced in a study of shared T cell receptors in the human thymus. Profiled with immunoSEQ multiplex PCR; TCRdb holds only in-frame clones, not every one. The data contain some 760,000 clones, approximately 83% of them singletons. This same sample was also taken into another study, of human thymus T cells.

Specimen: thymocytes. The receptors stem from a girl less than two years old with a congenital heart defect. Both conserved end residues are part of each CDR3. A D gene is named only where the DNA matches it firmly. Only part of the rows carry a size: once, few, many, or a class if the clone is expanded.

abundance	v_gene	j_gene	d_gene	CDR3nt	CDR3aa
once	TRBV11-2	TRBJ2-7	TRBD1	TGTGCCAGCAGCTTTGGACAGGGGAAGGGATACGAGCAGTACTTC	CASSFGQGKGYEQYF
once	TRBV7-2	TRBJ1-2	NA	TGTGCCAGCAGCGGGGGACTTACATATGGCTACACCTTC	CASSGGLTYGYTF
NA	TRBV28	TRBJ1-1	NA	TGTGCCAGCAGTTTCCTTACCAGGGGCCTCGGGGCTTTCTTT	CASSFLTRGLGAFF
NA	TRBV2	TRBJ2-7	TRBD2	TGTGCCAGCAGTGAAGCGAGGGCGGCGGGGGGGCGCGAGCAGTACTTC	CASSEARAAGGREQYF
NA	TRBV19	TRBJ2-5	TRBD2	TGTGCCAGTAGTCGGACTAGCGGGGGGCCGGGAGAGACCCAGTACTTC	CASSRTSGGPGETQYF
NA	TRBV7-9	TRBJ2-1	TRBD2	TGTGCCAGCAGCCCGCAACAGGGACTAGGCACGGACAATGAGCAGTTCTTC	CASSPQQGLGTDNEQFF
once	TRBV5-8	TRBJ2-7	NA	TGTGCCAGCAGCTTGGGGGGGCAGGGGACCTCGCCCTACGAGCAGTACTTC	CASSLGGQGTSPYEQYF
NA	TRBV18	TRBJ2-2	TRBD1	TGTGCCAGCTCACCCTACCGACAGGGTAGGACCGGGGAGCTGTTTTTT	CASSPYRQGRTGELFF
NA	TRBV28	TRBJ2-7	NA	TGTGCCAGCAGTTTCTTTCGGAGAATCTACGAGCAGTACTTC	CASSFFRRIYEQYF
NA	TRBV7-9	TRBJ2-1	TRBD2	TGTGCCAGCAGCTTAGGCCCCCCAGCAGCGGGGGGACCTGAGCAGTTCTTC	CASSLGPPAAGGPEQFF
NA	TRBV4-1	TRBJ1-4	TRBD1	TGCGCCAGCAGCTTACGACAGGGGAGTGAAAAACTGTTTTTT	CASSLRQGSEKLFF
NA	TRBV19	TRBJ2-2	TRBD2	TGTGCCAGTAGTCAGGGTAGCGGGGGGGCCGGGGAGCTGTTTTTT	CASSQGSGGAGELFF
NA	TRBV7-2	TRBJ2-3	TRBD2	TGTGCCAGCAGCGTACATAGCGGGGGAACAGATACGCAGTATTTT	CASSVHSGGTDTQYF
NA	TRBV10-3	TRBJ2-2	NA	TGTGCCATCAGCCCATACGGACAGACGAACACCGGGGAGCTATTTTTT	CAISPYGQTNTGELFF
NA	TRBV11-3	TRBJ1-1	NA	TGTGCCAGCAGCTTATTACAGGGCAGTGAAGCTTTCTTT	CASSLLQGSEAFF
few	TRBV9	TRBJ1-2	NA	TGTGCCAGCAGCGGGCCCGCTGCTACTAAAGGCTACACCTTC	CASSGPAATKGYTF
NA	TRBV9	TRBJ2-1	NA	TGTGCCAGCAGCGCAGTCAATGAGCAGTTCTTC	CASSAVNEQFF
NA	TRBV9	TRBJ1-1	TRBD1	TGTGCCAGCGGACAGGGAGGGAACACTGAAGCTTTCTTT	CASGQGGNTEAFF
once	TRBV5-6	TRBJ1-5	NA	TGTGCCAGCAGCTTGGGTGAGGGCCGTCGGGGTGGCAATCAGCCCCAGCATTTT	CASSLGEGRRGGNQPQHF
NA	TRBV6-1	TRBJ2-5	NA	TGTGCCAGCCGGCATCGGGGGATCCAAGAGACCCAGTACTTC	CASRHRGIQETQYF
NA	TRBV9	TRBJ2-3	NA	TGTGCCAGCAGCGTAACGGGCCGAGGGGGGGGGACTGATACGCAGTATTTT	CASSVTGRGGGTDTQYF
few	TRBV28	TRBJ1-2	NA	TGTGCCAGCAGTTTCCAGACAGATGGCTACACCTTC	CASSFQTDGYTF
NA	TRBV6-6	TRBJ2-7	NA	TGTGCCAGCATCGGCCTCCGGGACACTTCCTACGAGCAGTACTTC	CASIGLRDTSYEQYF
NA	TRBV27	TRBJ2-7	NA	TGTGCCAGCAGTGTCACCGGGGGAGCCTACGAGCAGTACTTC	CASSVTGGAYEQYF
NA	TRBV27	TRBJ2-2	TRBD2	TGTGCCAGCAGTCCCCCGGGACTAGCGAACACCGGGGAGCTGTTTTTT	CASSPPGLANTGELFF
NA	TRBV5-1	TRBJ2-7	NA	TGCGCCAGCAGCGAACGTACCTGGACAGACAGGCCCTACGAGCAGTACTTC	CASSERTWTDRPYEQYF
NA	TRBV11-1	TRBJ2-7	NA	TGTGCCAGCAGCCCACGGACGGGGTGGGAGCAGTACTTC	CASSPRTGWEQYF
NA	TRBV4-1	TRBJ2-7	NA	TGCGCCAGCAGCCAAGATTCGGGTGGCGGGCCCTACGAGCAGTACTTC	CASSQDSGGGPYEQYF
NA	TRBV27	TRBJ1-2	TRBD1	TGTGCTACTGGGACAGGGGGCGCGAACTATGGCTACACCTTC	CATGTGGANYGYTF
once	TRBV27	TRBJ1-1	TRBD1	TGTGCCAGCAGTCACAGAGTCAGGGGGCCGAACACTGAAGCTTTCTTT	CASSHRVRGPNTEAFF
NA	TRBV28	TRBJ2-3	NA	TGTGCCAGCAGTTTAAATTGGGGGCCCGGCACAGATACGCAGTATTTT	CASSLNWGPGTDTQYF
NA	TRBV6-1	TRBJ1-2	NA	TGTGCCAGCTTTCAACAACAGGAGAACTATGGCTACACCTTC	CASFQQQENYGYTF
NA	TRBV7-2	TRBJ1-1	TRBD1	TGTGCCAGCAGCTTAGTTGGGCCAGGGGGATTTGACATGAACACTGAAGCTTTCTTT	CASSLVGPGGFDMNTEAFF
few	TRBV27	TRBJ1-6	NA	TGTGCCAGCAGTCCAAAGGGACAAGGGGGTTCACCCCTCCACTTT	CASSPKGQGGSPLHF
NA	TRBV6-5	TRBJ2-7	TRBD2	TGTGCCAGCAGCCACCTAGCGGGGGGGCCCCACGAGCAGTACTTC	CASSHLAGGPHEQYF
NA	TRBV28	TRBJ2-7	TRBD2	TGTGCCAGCACGCAACCTCGACTAGCTGGGAGTATGGAGACATACGAGCAGTACTTC	CASTQPRLAGSMETYEQYF
NA	TRBV27	TRBJ2-2	TRBD1	TGTGCCAGCAGTTGGGGACAGGGGGCGGGCGGGGAGCTGTTTTTT	CASSWGQGAGGELFF
NA	TRBV10-2	TRBJ1-1	TRBD1	TGCGCCAGCAGTGGGACAGGGCGCACTGAAGCTTTCTTT	CASSGTGRTEAFF
once	TRBV27	TRBJ1-5	TRBD1	TGTGCCAGCAGTTGGACAGGGGCCAATCAGCCCCAGCATTTT	CASSWTGANQPQHF
few	TRBV6-5	TRBJ1-2	NA	TGTGCCAGCAGAGATGACAACGCTAACTATGGCTACACCTTC	CASRDDNANYGYTF
NA	TRBV6-1	TRBJ1-1	NA	TGTGCCAGCAGTGAATTAAACTTGAACACTGAAGCTTTCTTT	CASSELNLNTEAFF
NA	TRBV25-1	TRBJ1-1	NA	TGTGCCAGCAGTGGGCGATCGGGGGGCGAGGACACTGAAGCTTTCTTT	CASSGRSGGEDTEAFF
once	TRBV4-3	TRBJ2-5	NA	TGCGCCAGCAGCCAAGTGTTAGCTTGGCGTAGGATGACGGAGACCCAGTACTTC	CASSQVLAWRRMTETQYF
NA	TRBV9	TRBJ2-5	TRBD1	TGTGCCAGCAGCGCCCGTACGACAGGGAAGTTGGAGACCCAGTACTTC	CASSARTTGKLETQYF
NA	TRBV6-1	TRBJ1-2	NA	TGTGCCAGCACCACGGGAGGGGTACGCTATGGCTACACCTTC	CASTTGGVRYGYTF
once	TRBV11-2	TRBJ1-1	NA	TGTGCCAGCAGCTTATATTCTTTTACTGAAGCTTTCTTT	CASSLYSFTEAFF
NA	TRBV27	TRBJ2-7	NA	TGTGCCAGCAGACAAAACAGGCGATTCTCCTACGAGCAGTACTTC	CASRQNRRFSYEQYF
once	TRBV5-1	TRBJ2-5	NA	TGCGCCAGCAGCTTTTTACCTACTTACCAAGAGACCCAGTACTTC	CASSFLPTYQETQYF
NA	TRBV6-6	TRBJ2-5	NA	TGTGCCAGCATCGGGGGTGGGAAGACCCAGTACTTC	CASIGGGKTQYF
once	TRBV28	TRBJ2-7	NA	TGTGCCAGCAGTTTTCACCGGGAAAGAACGTACGAGCAGTACTTC	CASSFHRERTYEQYF
NA	TRBV6-5	TRBJ1-3	NA	TGTGCCGGGCCCCGGAACACCATATATTTT	CAGPRNTIYF
NA	TRBV7-9	TRBJ1-2	NA	TGTGCCAGCAGCTTTCCCGCGAGGCAGGGTGAAAATGGCTACACCTTC	CASSFPARQGENGYTF
once	TRBV7-2	TRBJ2-3	TRBD1	TGTGCCAGCAGATCGACCGGGACAGGGCACACAGATACGCAGTATTTT	CASRSTGTGHTDTQYF
NA	TRBV5-1	TRBJ1-1	TRBD1	TGCGCCAGCAGCTCTTCCACAGGGGGCGCCAGGGAAGCTTTCTTT	CASSSSTGGAREAFF
NA	TRBV28	TRBJ1-1	NA	TGTGCCAGCAGTTTTGTCAGGGTGGCCACTGAAGCTTTCTTT	CASSFVRVATEAFF
NA	TRBV5-6	TRBJ1-4	TRBD1	TGTGCCAGCAGCCCAAAGACAGGGGGCCATGAAAAACTGTTTTTT	CASSPKTGGHEKLFF
NA	TRBV6-1	TRBJ1-6	NA	TGTGCCAGCAGTGAAATTATGGGGAGCAGCCACTCCTATAATTCACCCCTCCACTTT	CASSEIMGSSHSYNSPLHF
NA	TRBV12-5	TRBJ1-1	NA	TGTGCTAGTGGTTTGCTAGGAGATGAAGCTTTCTTT	CASGLLGDEAFF
NA	TRBV12-5	TRBJ2-5	TRBD2	TGTGCTAGTGGTTTGGTTAAAAACGGCCTGGGACTAGCGGGGATCCAAGAGACCCAGTACTTC	CASGLVKNGLGLAGIQETQYF